The next 28 T cell receptor beta chains were all read from a single sample in a study of cytomegalovirus exposure and HLA in healthy donors. PCR primers comprised 60 Vbeta and 13 Jbeta primers. Libraries were prepared by immunoSEQ multiplex PCR; TCRdb keeps only in-frame clonotypes and omits some of them. The sample consists of 150,000 to 200,000 clones, just over 70% of them appearing once. Material: PBMCs. These TCRs come from a human donor in good health.

The genes are TRBV11-2 and TRBJ2-2; D is uncertain. Trimming pared 4 bases from V and 1 base from J, leaving 19 bases between. The V gene's germline CDR1 is SGHAT and CDR2 FQNNGV. This CDR3 comprises 18 residues. CDR3 coding DNA: TGTGCCAGCAGCTATTCCCTCATCTCACAAAAGAACACCGGGGAGCTGTTTTTT. Protein sequence: CASSYSLISQKNTGELFF.

This chain joins TRBV27 and TRBJ1-3; D is undetermined. The J call may be wrong; the DNA end is better matched by TRBJ2-2. CDR1 MNHEY and CDR2 SMNVEV come from the germline V gene (reference sequence). The CDR3 consists of 14 residues. For the CDR3, the DNA is TGTGCCAGCAGTTTATTAGCCGGCACCGGGGAGCTGTTTTTT. Its protein is CASSLLAGTGELFF.

This chain links TRBV4-2 with TRBJ2-1; TRBD2 agrees at 11 bases. The CDR3 consists of 16 residues. Germline V CDR1 and CDR2: LGHNA, YNFKEQ. V lost 0 bases to trimming and J lost 3 bases; unmatched junction nucleotides: 1. CDR3 DNA: TGTGCCAGCAGCCAAGAACTAGCGGGGGTCTACAATGAGCAGTTCTTC. Its translation is CASSQELAGVYNEQFF.

This sequence joins TRBV4-1 and TRBJ2-1, with D perhaps TRBD1 (5 bases). CDR1 is MGHRA, CDR2 YSYEKL, per germline. The CDR3 sequence is 17 residues long. The ends were cut back, 1 base at V and 3 bases at J, with 16 bases in the middle. This CDR3 reads CASSQVAAQGGYNEQFF. The CDR3 coding sequence is TGCGCCAGCAGCCAAGTAGCAGCGCAGGGTGGCTACAATGAGCAGTTCTTC.

Remarks on this clone: The germline gene is not matched at one end of the junction; a read error may be the cause. This sequence joins TRBV6-6 and TRBJ2-1; a weak D match, TRBD1 (6 bases). Looked up from germline, CDR1 is MNHNY and CDR2 is SVGAGI (reference sequence). The CDR3 extends over 15 amino acids. The CDR3 nucleotides read TGTGCCAGCGGTTACCCTACAGGGTTGTACAATGAGCAGTTCTTC. Protein product: CASGYPTGLYNEQFF.

This clone has only one observation. This chain uses TRBV6-5 with TRBJ2-7; D is possibly TRBD1 (6 bases). Trimming pared 0 bases from V and 3 bases from J, leaving 12 bases between. The CDR3 runs 15 residues. Germline V gene data show CDR1 as MNHEY and CDR2 as SVGAGI. CDR3 nucleotides: TGTGCCAGCAGTTACTCGGAACAGGGCAACTACGAGCAGTACTTC. Amino acid sequence: CASSYSEQGNYEQYF.

The rearrangement joins TRBV15 to TRBJ2-1, with TRBD1 matching over 11 bases. CDR1 and CDR2 (germline): LNHNV, YYDKDF (reference sequence). V lost 5 bases, J lost 7 bases, and 19 bases stayed unmatched. This CDR3 is 19 amino acids long. As DNA, the CDR3 is TGTGCCACCAGCTACGACCCGGCGGCCGGACAGGGGGCGGAAAATGAGCAGTTCTTC. Translating gives CATSYDPAAGQGAENEQFF. Looking up the rest from reference TRBV15 and TRBJ2-1 gives the full variable domain: DAMVIQNPRYQVTQFGKPVTLSCSQTLNHNVMYWYQQKSSQAPKLLFHYYDKDFNNEADTPDNFQSRRPNTSFCFLDIRSPGLGDTAMYLCATSYDPAAGQGAENEQFFGPGTRLTVL.

This chain connects TRBV19 to TRBJ2-1; D gene ambiguous. This CDR3 region has 14 residues. Trimming removed 1 base at V and 9 bases at J, with 13 bases between. The germline CDR1 and CDR2 sequences are LNHDA and SQIVND (reference sequence). The CDR3 loop reads CASSIGGAIGEQFF. The CDR3 nucleotides are TGTGCCAGTAGTATAGGAGGAGCAATCGGTGAGCAGTTCTTC.

V usage is TRBV7-3 and J usage is TRBJ2-5; 8 nucleotides line up with TRBD1. V gave up 4 bases and J gave up 5 bases; unmatched junction bases: 3. The CDR3 length is 13 residues. Germline V gene sequence: CDR1 SGHTA, CDR2 FQGTGA. The CDR3 protein is CASSSGGAETQYF. The CDR3 nucleotides read TGTGCCAGCAGCTCAGGGGGCGCCGAGACCCAGTACTTC.

In this sample, this clone turned up a few times. The J gene is TRBJ1-1, the V gene TRBV29-1, with 7 positions matching TRBD1. The J segment lost 4 bases and the V segment lost 1 base, leaving 6 bases of the junction unmatched. Germline V gene lookup returns CDR1 SQVTM and CDR2 ANQGSEA. This CDR3 has 14 residues. The CDR3, as DNA: TGCAGCGTTGAAGCTTCAGGGGGTTTCACTGAAGCTTTCTTT. Its translation: CSVEASGGFTEAFF.

The CDR3 bases are TGTGCCAGCAGTGACCCGGGACTTCGGTTGGTCCCTCCCGGGGAGCTGTTTTTT. It codes for CASSDPGLRLVPPGELFF. The chain has TRBV6-4 and TRBJ2-2, with D perhaps TRBD2 (6 bases). Germline lookup yields CDR1 MRHNA and CDR2 SNTAGT. CDR3 length equals 18 residues. Trimming shortened V by 2 bases and J by 6 bases, and 22 bases separated the two germline ends.

The chain employs TRBV7-9 and TRBJ1-1; D unclear. Trimming took 3 bases from V and 1 from J, leaving 6 bases between them. The CDR3 consists of 13 residues. CDR1 SEHNR and CDR2 FQNEAQ come from the germline V gene (reference sequence). CDR3 coding DNA: TGTGCCAGCAGCTTTAATCCGAACACTGAAGCTTTCTTT. Protein: CASSFNPNTEAFF.

The gene calls are TRBV7-9 and TRBJ1-1; 9 bases align to TRBD1. The CDR3 has 15 amino acids. Germline assignment: CDR1 SEHNR and CDR2 FQNEAQ (reference sequence). Trimming removed 10 bases from V and 0 bases from J; junction bases left unmatched: 9. CDR3 loop: CATVPGQGLNTEAFF. The CDR3 DNA sequence: TGTGCCACCGTCCCGGGACAGGGATTGAACACTGAAGCTTTCTTT.

J is TRBJ2-2 and V is TRBV7-3; 7 bases map to TRBD1. The CDR3 runs 16 residues. Germline lookup yields CDR1 SGHTA and CDR2 FQGTGA. With 0 bases clipped from V and 7 bases from J, the junction kept 8 bases outside the gene matches. The CDR3 coding sequence is TGTGCCAGCAGCTTAACAGGGACAGCCTTTGGCGGGGAGCTGTTTTTT. This encodes CASSLTGTAFGGELFF.

This chain joins TRBV11-3 and TRBJ2-1, with 8 nucleotides matching TRBD1. This CDR3 spans 15 amino acids. CDR1 and CDR2 from the germline V gene are SGHNT and YENEEA. Losses at the gene ends were 5 bases for V and 0 bases for J; bases not matched to a gene: 3. CDR3 loop: CASSAGGISYNEQFF. CDR3 nucleotides: TGTGCCAGCAGCGCAGGGGGCATCTCCTACAATGAGCAGTTCTTC.

V and J are TRBV11-3 and TRBJ1-6; 8 positions match TRBD1. The CDR3 runs to 15 residues. Germline V gene lookup returns CDR1 SGHNT and CDR2 YENEEA. V gave up 4 bases and J gave up 7 bases; unmatched junction bases: 6. The CDR3 bases are TGTGCCAGCAGCTGGGGGACAGGCGGAAATTCACCCCTCCACTTT. This encodes CASSWGTGGNSPLHF.

V is TRBV2 and J is TRBJ2-7, with D unclear. The CDR3 contains 11 residues. V was shortened by 3 bases and J by 5 bases, with 5 bases between the two germline ends. Germline CDR1 reads SNHLY; CDR2 reads FYNNEI. CDR3 amino acids: CASSEIDEQYF. CDR3 nucleotides: TGTGCCAGCAGTGAGATAGACGAGCAGTACTTC.

The V call is TRBV27, the J call TRBJ1-1; 9 bases agree with TRBD1. Trimming at V came to 2 bases and at J to 0 bases, leaving 1 base not matched to a gene. Germline CDR1 and CDR2: MNHEY and SMNVEV (reference sequence). The CDR3 length is 15 residues. The CDR3 DNA follows: TGTGCCAGCAGTTTAGGGGACAGGGTGAACACTGAAGCTTTCTTT. As protein: CASSLGDRVNTEAFF.

On this clone: Other DNA sequences in this sample translate to the same CDR3. The chain combines TRBV7-3 with TRBJ2-1; 8 bases align to TRBD2. The V gene end was trimmed by 3 bases and the J gene end by 7 bases; junction bases not matched to a gene: 8. The CDR3 length is 15 residues. Germline V gene lookup returns CDR1 SGHTA and CDR2 FQGTGA. The CDR3 nucleotides read TGTGCCAGCAGCTTCTCGGGGGGGGCTCGGAATGAGCAGTTCTTC. Protein: CASSFSGGARNEQFF.

This clone was seen more than once but under ten times. The chain is built from TRBV19 and TRBJ1-1; 8 bases align to TRBD1. The CDR3 totals 14 residues. Germline-derived CDR1 and CDR2 are LNHDA and SQIVND (reference sequence). V shed 7 bases and J 4 bases; nucleotides not matched to a gene: 8. CDR3 region: CASKSAGGFTEAFF. CDR3 coding DNA: TGTGCCAGTAAAAGCGCAGGGGGCTTCACTGAAGCTTTCTTT. Supplemented by reference TRBV19 and TRBJ1-1, the full variable domain reads DGGITQSPKYLFRKEGQNVTLSCEQNLNHDAMYWYRQDPGQGLRLIYYSQIVNDFQKGDIAEGYSVSREKKESFPLTVTSAQKNPTAFYLCASKSAGGFTEAFFGQGTRLTVV.

To note about this clone: This sample includes further DNA sequences coding for the same CDR3. This sequence joins TRBV9 and TRBJ2-1, with 7 bases identical to TRBD2. The CDR3 runs 15 residues. Unmatched junction bases numbered 4, after V lost 2 bases and J lost 2 bases. The germline CDR1 and CDR2 sequences are SGDLS and YYNGEE. The CDR3 DNA sequence: TGTGCCAGCAGCGTTGGGGGGGAGCCCTACAATGAGCAGTTCTTC. Translated: CASSVGGEPYNEQFF.

V gene TRBV12-5 combines with J gene TRBJ2-7; possibly TRBD1 for D (6 bases). The V gene's germline CDR1 is LGHNT and CDR2 FRNRAP. The CDR3 totals 15 residues. CDR3: CAPGDIEFGRYEQYF. The DNA of the CDR3 is TGTGCCCCAGGGGACATCGAGTTTGGGCGATACGAGCAGTACTTC.

The rearrangement uses TRBV6-5 and TRBJ2-7; the match to TRBD1 covers 9 bases. CDR3 length: 14 residues. Looked up from germline, CDR1 is MNHEY and CDR2 is SVGAGI. Trimming removed 6 bases from V and 3 bases from J; junction bases left unmatched: 6. In nucleotides, the CDR3 is TGTGCCAGCAGCAGGGACAGGGTTTTCTACGAGCAGTACTTC. Translating it yields CASSRDRVFYEQYF.

This chain joins TRBV11-3 and TRBJ2-2; TRBD2 might be the D (6 bases). The length of the CDR3 is 13 residues. V lost 5 bases to trimming and J lost 7 bases, with 11 bases between them. From germline, CDR1 is SGHNT and CDR2 YENEEA. This CDR3 is CASSPRGGGELFF. The CDR3 bases are TGTGCCAGCAGCCCAAGGGGAGGCGGGGAGCTGTTTTTT.

The table lists this clone with a count of one. This chain connects TRBV7-9 to TRBJ1-1, with 9 nucleotides matching TRBD1. V was clipped by 4 bases and J by 7 bases; unmatched bases: 4. The CDR3 runs to 13 residues. Per the germline V gene, CDR1 is SEHNR and CDR2 is FQNEAQ (reference sequence). CDR3 DNA sequence: TGTGCCAGCAGCTCGCAGGGACAGGGTGAAGCTTTCTTT. Amino acid sequence: CASSSQGQGEAFF.

The rearrangement links TRBV12-5 to TRBJ2-5; 9 bases are shared with TRBD2. This CDR3 comprises 16 residues. With 2 bases clipped from V and 0 bases from J, the junction kept 4 bases outside the gene matches. Germline loops: CDR1 LGHNT, CDR2 FRNRAP. CDR3 loop: CASGLSTSGNQETQYF. CDR3 DNA sequence: TGTGCTAGTGGTTTGTCGACTAGCGGTAACCAAGAGACCCAGTACTTC.

The chain uses TRBV7-9 and TRBJ1-5; the match to TRBD1 covers 9 bases. Germline assignment: CDR1 SEHNR and CDR2 FQNEAQ (reference sequence). The CDR3 totals 15 residues. The V gene end was trimmed by 5 bases and the J gene end by 4 bases; junction bases not matched to a gene: 6. This chain's CDR3 is CASSNQDRGNQPQHF. The CDR3 coding sequence is TGTGCCAGCAGCAACCAGGACAGGGGAAATCAGCCCCAGCATTTT.

This clone appeared once. This chain joins TRBV7-6 and TRBJ1-1; 12 nucleotides line up with TRBD1. V shed 1 base and J 5 bases; nucleotides not matched to a gene: 8. Germline CDR1 SGHVS, CDR2 FNYEAQ. This CDR3 is built from 17 residues. The CDR3 sequence: CASSLVMGQGAETEAFF. CDR3 sequence (DNA): TGTGCCAGCAGCTTAGTAATGGGACAGGGGGCTGAAACTGAAGCTTTCTTT. Full variable domain (rest looked up from reference TRBV7-6 and TRBJ1-1): GAGVSQSPRYKVTKRGQDVALRCDPISGHVSLYWYRQALGQGPEFLTYFNYEAQQDKSGLPNDRFSAERPEGSISTLTIQRTEQRDSAMYRCASSLVMGQGAETEAFFGQGTRLTVV.